The present TCR beta chain was sequenced within a study of shared clonotypes between healthy human individuals. Regarding this clone: Its specificity is not known.

Repertoires were generated with immunoSEQ multiplex PCR, while TCRdb's copy carries only in-frame clones and drops some. This sample yields under 2,000,000 clones, of which approximately 94% are seen a single time; approximately 1% belongs to the top ten. CD45RO-negative CD8 cells positively selected for CCR7 made up the naive population, which excluded terminally differentiated effector memory CD45RA+ cells. Donors, healthy HIV-negative adults, lacked recent acute infections or vaccinations. Study-level results: Collection of samples was limited to blood; tissue repertoires likely differ. At large depth, rarefaction still showed sorted-subset sequencing to be incomplete.

Sequencing was performed on naive CD8+ T cells sorted from blood. The clonotype was recovered from a man younger than 30 in good health.

The CDR3 DNA reads TGTGCCAGCAGCTCCGGAGCGGGGAGCCACAATGAGCAGTTCTTC. Translation gives CASSSGAGSHNEQFF. The chain carries TRBV7-9 and TRBJ2-1; 7 nucleotides align to TRBD2. The CDR3 has 15 amino acids. Germline CDR1 reads SEHNR; CDR2 reads FQNEAQ (reference sequence). J gave up 5 bases and V 4 bases, and 8 bases lay outside the gene matches.